The present entry profiles one T cell receptor (beta chain) with its context. As originally analysed: Scientists estimated how many nucleated cells there were by amplifying reference gene primers. Profiled with immunoSEQ multiplex PCR; TCRdb holds only in-frame clones, not every one. That table is the source of V, J and clone size, and D and trimming were worked out from the DNA. This table has over 70,000 clones, roughly 85% appearing once. This sample stems from a study of blood T cell repertoires in COVID-19. Study in general: Samples came from the United States, Italy and Spain, spanning acute and convalescent COVID-19. In each case, the material was cDNA or gDNA derived from T cells, B-cell-depleted T cells, or PBMCs.

Those enrolled in Seattle joined during active infection and were followed longitudinally afterward. This CDR3 has 14 amino acids. V was clipped by 5 bases and J by 5 bases, with 13 bases between them. Per germline, CDR1 MNHEY and CDR2 SMNVEV (reference sequence). The V call is TRBV27, the J call TRBJ2-4; D may be TRBD2 (5 bases). The sequencing input was peripheral blood. This clonotype originated in a man in his fifties or sixties with COVID-19, enrolled during active disease. The CDR3 bases are TGTGCCAGCAGTCCTAGCCACAATCAAAACATTCAGTACTTC. It yields the protein CASSPSHNQNIQYF.